This T cell receptor (beta chain) was documented in a study of cytomegalovirus exposure and HLA in healthy donors. Turning to the study itself: There were under 130 million unique TCR beta sequences, drawn from about 179 million T cells, in an earlier analysis. Regarding the study as a whole: Only CMV serostatus was available as immune exposure information. Previously analyzed data showed that most TCR beta V segments were productive at a frequency of about 87% or about 30%. In a later analysis, TCR beta V- and J-gene trimming was associated with a missense DCLRE1C variant.

This CDR3 region has 12 residues. Germline-derived CDR1 and CDR2 are SGHDT and YYEEEE. Trimming removed 4 bases from V and 3 bases from J, with 6 bases in between. With respect to this clone: The antigen is not known.

With 60 Vbeta and 13 Jbeta primers, the PCR was carried out. The protocol was immunoSEQ multiplex PCR, while the TCRdb copy is restricted to in-frame clones and leaves out a portion. The table lists some 140,000 clones, about 80% of them singletons. This sequence was found in a young man in good health and CMV-seropositive. The material sequenced was PBMCs. This chain joins TRBV5-6 and TRBJ2-3, with D hard to call. CDR3 residues: CASSQLTDTQYF. In DNA, the CDR3 is TGTGCCAGCAGCCAACTAACAGATACGCAGTATTTT.